These T cell receptor beta chains were read from a single sample in a study of blood T cell repertoires in COVID-19. Sequenced by immunoSEQ multiplex PCR; TCRdb stores in-frame clones only, minus some. The sample lists 65,000 to 85,000 clones; 65% to 85% were seen once. Input material: peripheral blood. The source of these receptors is a man aged 50-59 years with active COVID-19. CDR3s include the opening cysteine and the closing phenylalanine or tryptophan. D genes are given only for firm matches. Some rows mark clone size as missing; the rest say once, few, many or name a class of expanded clone.

clone size,D gene,V gene,J gene,CDR3 protein,CDR3 DNA
few,TRBD1,TRBV11-1,TRBJ2-7,CASSLGNTGVEQYF,TGTGCCAGCAGCTTAGGTAACACAGGGGTCGAGCAGTACTTC
.,TRBD1,TRBV7-9,TRBJ1-1,CASSSRQGATLEAFF,TGTGCCAGCAGCTCCAGACAGGGCGCGACCCTTGAAGCTTTCTTT
once,.,TRBV5-5,TRBJ2-7,CASSGGVAPREQYF,TGTGCCAGCAGCGGCGGGGTAGCACCTAGAGAGCAGTACTTC
.,TRBD1,TRBV15,TRBJ1-2,CATSQGGIGTYGYTF,TGTGCCACCAGCCAGGGGGGTATTGGTACCTATGGCTACACCTTC
.,.,TRBV11-3,TRBJ1-1,CASSFAGVSTEAFF,TGTGCCAGCAGCTTCGCAGGGGTTTCGACTGAAGCTTTCTTT
.,TRBD2,TRBV6-2/TRBV6-3,TRBJ2-3,CASSYSTSGLPSDTQYF,TGTGCCAGCAGTTACTCAACTAGCGGGCTGCCCTCGGATACGCAGTATTTT
once,.,TRBV7-2,TRBJ2-1,CASTPVVGGYNEQFF,TGTGCCAGCACGCCGGTAGTAGGGGGCTACAATGAGCAGTTCTTC
.,TRBD1,TRBV6-5,TRBJ1-6,CASRSGGYSPLHF,TGTGCCAGCCGTTCAGGGGGCTATTCACCCCTCCACTTT
.,TRBD1,TRBV18,TRBJ2-2,CASSQGARNTGELFF,TGTGCCAGCTCACAGGGGGCGCGAAACACCGGGGAGCTGTTTTTT
.,.,TRBV6-4,TRBJ2-2,CASSDSRDTGELFF,TGTGCCAGCAGTGACTCTAGAGACACCGGGGAGCTGTTTTTT